Listed here are 32 T cell receptor beta chains from one sample, sequenced in a study of cytomegalovirus exposure and HLA in healthy donors. The PCR employed 60 Vbeta primers together with 13 Jbeta primers. The assay was immunoSEQ multiplex PCR, and TCRdb's table has in-frame clones only and misses some. This table holds fewer than 250,000 clones, about 69% found once. Sequences were obtained from PBMCs. Every receptor here comes from a young man in good health and CMV-seropositive.

The table lists this clone with a few counts. The V and J genes are TRBV6-1 and TRBJ1-2; no firm D call. The germline gives CDR1 MNHNS, CDR2 SASEGT. Trimming removed 2 bases at V and 3 bases at J, with 13 bases between. CDR3 size: 15 residues. DNA for the CDR3: TGTGCCAGCAGTGAACATGTGAGAGAGGACTATGGCTACACCTTC. Protein product: CASSEHVREDYGYTF.

This clone appeared a few times. The chain links TRBV19 to TRBJ2-5, with 8 bases identical to TRBD2. The J call is doubtful: the DNA matches TRBJ2-7 better. This CDR3 has 15 residues. Looked up from germline, CDR1 is LNHDA and CDR2 is SQIVND (reference sequence). The CDR3: CASRSLAGPSYEQYF. DNA of the CDR3: TGTGCCAGTAGATCTCTAGCGGGCCCCTCCTACGAGCAGTACTTC.

The genes are TRBV27 and TRBJ2-1; D possibly corresponds to TRBD2 (6 bases). V shed 3 bases and J shed 3 bases, with 12 bases lying between them. CDR1 MNHEY and CDR2 SMNVEV come from the germline V gene (reference sequence). The CDR3 is 15 residues long. CDR3: CASSFSGGDYNEQFF. CDR3 bases: TGTGCCAGCAGTTTTAGCGGCGGAGACTACAATGAGCAGTTCTTC.

The CDR3 DNA reads TGTGCCAGCAGAGATAGACAGGGAACCTACGAGCAGTACTTC. Protein sequence: CASRDRQGTYEQYF. The gene calls are TRBV6-6 and TRBJ2-7, with 7 bases lining up with TRBD1. Germline V gene data show CDR1 as MNHNY and CDR2 as SVGAGI (reference sequence). V lost 6 bases, J lost 2 bases, and 7 bases stayed unmatched. CDR3 size: 14 residues.

The chain uses TRBV7-9 and TRBJ1-2; possible D gene TRBD1, 6 bases. CDR1 SEHNR and CDR2 FQNEAQ come from the germline V gene (reference sequence). Trimming shortened V by 4 bases and J by 7 bases, and 19 bases separated the two germline ends. This CDR3 is built from 15 residues. CDR3 bases: TGTGCCAGCAGCTACCCCCGGCGGGGGGCCCTTGGCTACACCTTC. Amino acids: CASSYPRRGALGYTF.

This clone has more than one count but fewer than ten. This rearrangement joins TRBV29-1 to TRBJ1-1, with 7 bases lining up with TRBD1. Trimming cost V 5 bases and J 1 base; bases outside gene matches: 4. CDR3 size: 13 residues. Germline loops: CDR1 SQVTM, CDR2 ANQGSEA. CDR3 residues: CSVRDRENTEAFF. CDR3 sequence (DNA): TGCAGCGTTCGTGACAGGGAGAACACTGAAGCTTTCTTT.

The V and J genes are TRBV9 and TRBJ2-2; TRBD2 might be the D (5 bases). CDR1 is SGDLS, CDR2 YYNGEE, per germline. Trimming pared 3 bases from V and 0 bases from J, leaving 12 bases between. The CDR3 contains 16 residues. CDR3 in amino acids: CASSAPTGANTGELFF. In DNA, the CDR3 is TGTGCCAGCAGCGCCCCCACCGGGGCGAACACCGGGGAGCTGTTTTTT.

The chain combines TRBV4-3 with TRBJ2-3; a possible D gene is TRBD1 (6 bases). This CDR3 has 17 amino acids. The V end lost 1 base, the J end lost 2 bases, and 16 bases lay between the germline ends. Germline V CDR1 and CDR2: LGHNA, YSLEER. This CDR3 is CASSQGLQGSTTDTQYF. DNA of the CDR3: TGCGCCAGCAGCCAAGGATTGCAGGGGTCTACCACAGATACGCAGTATTTT.

The gene calls are TRBV7-9 and TRBJ1-2, with 9 bases fitting TRBD1. This CDR3 spans 13 amino acids. In germline, CDR1 is SEHNR, CDR2 FQNEAQ (reference sequence). The V and J ends lost 5 bases and 5 bases, in that order; junction bases with no gene match: 3. This CDR3 reads CASSTGQGYGYTF. In nucleotides, the CDR3 is TGTGCCAGCAGCACGGGACAGGGATATGGCTACACCTTC.

V gene TRBV7-2 combines with J gene TRBJ1-3; TRBD1 might be the D (5 bases). The CDR3 length is 18 residues. V lost 3 bases and J 0 bases, leaving 18 bases between the germline ends. The V gene's germline CDR1 is SGHTA and CDR2 FQGNSA. The CDR3 protein is CASSFNRRSQSSGNTIYF. In DNA form, the CDR3 reads TGTGCCAGCAGCTTTAACAGGAGATCCCAGAGCTCTGGAAACACCATATATTTT.

V gene TRBV19 combines with J gene TRBJ1-1, with D maybe TRBD1 (6 bases). V dropped 3 bases and J dropped 0 bases, with 11 bases sitting between them. Germline CDR1 is LNHDA and CDR2 is SQIVND (reference sequence). The CDR3 spans 15 residues. The CDR3 region has the DNA TGTGCCAGTAGTATCGGCAGGGGAGTGAACACTGAAGCTTTCTTT. The encoded protein is CASSIGRGVNTEAFF.

The V and J genes are TRBV6-1 and TRBJ2-5; possible D gene TRBD2, 5 bases. The germline V and J ends were trimmed by 2 bases and 1 base, with 8 bases remaining between them. In germline, CDR1 is MNHNS, CDR2 SASEGT. This CDR3 spans 14 amino acids. CDR3 in DNA: TGTGCCAGCAGTGAACTGGACTCCCAAGAGACCCAGTACTTC. Translated: CASSELDSQETQYF.

This chain connects TRBV7-9 to TRBJ2-1; the D gene is possibly TRBD1 (5 bases). Germline V gene data show CDR1 as SEHNR and CDR2 as FQNEAQ (reference sequence). The CDR3 loop spans 15 amino acids. V lost 5 bases, J lost 0 bases, and 11 bases lay in between. CDR3 sequence: CASSLRASSYNEQFF. The CDR3 DNA is TGTGCCAGCAGCCTCAGGGCAAGCTCCTACAATGAGCAGTTCTTC.

This sequence joins TRBV28 and TRBJ2-6, with TRBD1 matching 7 bases. The ends lost 6 bases at V and 0 bases at J; junction bases unmatched: 5. CDR1 is MDHEN, CDR2 SYDVKM, per germline. CDR3 size: 16 residues. CDR3 residues: CASRRTGRSGANVLTF. The DNA of the CDR3 is TGTGCCAGCAGAAGGACAGGACGCTCTGGGGCCAACGTCCTGACTTTC. Full variable domain (remainder filled in from reference TRBV28 and TRBJ2-6): DVKVTQSSRYLVKRTGEKVFLECVQDMDHENMFWYRQDPGLGLRLIYFSYDVKMKEKGDIPEGYSVSREKKERFSLILESASTNQTSMYLCASRRTGRSGANVLTFGAGSRLTVL.

This sequence joins TRBV6-6 and TRBJ1-1; perhaps TRBD1 as D (5 bases). With 0 bases removed from V and 3 bases from J, the gap between germline ends came to 11 bases. CDR3 length: 15 residues. Germline CDR1 reads MNHNY; CDR2 reads SVGAGI (reference sequence). The CDR3 is CASSYSQQAYTEAFF. The CDR3 region has the DNA TGTGCCAGCAGTTACTCACAACAGGCCTACACTGAAGCTTTCTTT.

The V and J genes are TRBV19 and TRBJ1-6, with 8 bases lining up with TRBD1. The germline V gene encodes CDR1 LNHDA and CDR2 SQIVND (reference sequence). After removal of 4 bases from V and 7 bases from J, the junction contained 3 bases not matched to a gene. The CDR3 has 14 residues. The CDR3 nucleotides read TGTGCCAGTAGTAGGGGACAGGTCAATTCACCCCTCCACTTT. This encodes CASSRGQVNSPLHF.

The chain has TRBV29-1 and TRBJ2-2, with 7 bases lining up with TRBD1. Germline trimming cut 4 bases from V and 1 base from J; bases unmatched to any gene: 3. The CDR3 loop spans 14 amino acids. Germline V gene lookup returns CDR1 SQVTM and CDR2 ANQGSEA. CDR3 in DNA: TGCAGCGTTGCCAGGGGGATGAACACCGGGGAGCTGTTTTTT. It translates to CSVARGMNTGELFF.

This chain uses TRBV27 with TRBJ1-1; weak D call: TRBD1 (6 bases). V lost 6 bases, J lost 1 base, and 12 bases lay in between. Germline V gene data show CDR1 as MNHEY and CDR2 as SMNVEV (reference sequence). The CDR3 length is 14 residues. The CDR3, as DNA: TGTGCCAGCAGCTCACAGGGAACGAACACTGAAGCTTTCTTT. This encodes CASSSQGTNTEAFF.

V and J are TRBV20-1 and TRBJ1-1; no firm D call. V was clipped by 6 bases and J by 6 bases, with 8 bases between them. This CDR3 contains 10 residues. Looked up from germline, CDR1 is DFQATT and CDR2 is SNEGSKA (reference sequence). CDR3 DNA: TGCAGTGCACCAGATTCTGAAGCTTTCTTT. Protein sequence: CSAPDSEAFF.

The chain is built from TRBV29-1 and TRBJ2-1; D not resolved. Germline V gene data show CDR1 as SQVTM and CDR2 as ANQGSEA. The CDR3 length is 11 residues. The germline V and J ends were trimmed by 4 bases and 6 bases, with 7 bases remaining between them. The CDR3 bases are TGCAGCGTTGGTTGGAGCAATGAGCAGTTCTTC. Its protein is CSVGWSNEQFF.

The chain employs TRBV7-6 and TRBJ2-7, with TRBD2 identical over 11 bases. J was trimmed by 6 bases and V by 4 bases; bases with no gene match: 8. Germline-derived CDR1 and CDR2 are SGHVS and FNYEAQ. The CDR3 contains 15 residues. In DNA, the CDR3 is TGTGCCAGCAGCTCCGATAGCGGGGGGGCCAGCGAGCAGTACTTC. Encoded protein: CASSSDSGGASEQYF.

This chain joins TRBV10-3 and TRBJ1-1; tentative D call: TRBD1 (5 bases). V dropped 10 bases and J dropped 1 base, with 19 bases sitting between them. Germline loops: CDR1 ENHRY, CDR2 SYGVKD. The CDR3 contains 15 residues. The CDR3 bases are TGTGCCACCCCTAACTGTACCGGGGGGAACACTGAAGCTTTCTTT. Protein product: CATPNCTGGNTEAFF.

A few counts support this clone. The rearrangement links TRBV6-6 to TRBJ2-7, with 9 bases aligning to TRBD1. V shed 6 bases and J 2 bases; nucleotides not matched to a gene: 8. The V gene's germline CDR1 is MNHNY and CDR2 SVGAGI (reference sequence). CDR3 length: 15 amino acids. The CDR3 DNA reads as TGTGCCAGCAGAAAACCGGGACAGGGACCCTACGAGCAGTACTTC. Translated, it gives CASRKPGQGPYEQYF.

The rearrangement joins TRBV2 to TRBJ1-5; 8 bases map to TRBD1. CDR3 size: 14 residues. Trimming removed 6 bases from V and 7 bases from J; junction bases left unmatched: 8. The germline V gene has CDR1 SNHLY and CDR2 FYNNEI. In DNA, the CDR3 is TGTGCCAGCAGGGGAGGACAGGGATGGCAGCCCCAGCATTTT. As protein: CASRGGQGWQPQHF. The whole variable domain, filled in from reference TRBV2 and TRBJ1-5, reads EPEVTQTPSHQVTQMGQEVILRCVPISNHLYFYWYRQILGQKVEFLVSFYNNEISEKSEIFDDQFSVERPDGSNFTLKIRSTKLEDSAMYFCASRGGQGWQPQHFGDGTRLSIL.

This clone was counted a few times. V and J are TRBV11-1 and TRBJ2-7; TRBD2 might be the D (6 bases). This CDR3 region has 15 residues. Trimming left V 5 bases short and J 4 bases short, with 18 bases between. Per germline, CDR1 SGHAT and CDR2 FQDESV (reference sequence). The chain's CDR3 is CASSDGTPVGYEQYF. CDR3 DNA: TGTGCCAGCAGCGACGGGACTCCAGTGGGATACGAGCAGTACTTC.

CDR3 region: CASSLLTGGSYNEQFF. The CDR3 DNA follows: TGCGCCAGCAGCTTACTAACAGGGGGCTCCTACAATGAGCAGTTCTTC. The V and J genes are TRBV5-1 and TRBJ2-1, with 8 bases lining up with TRBD1. After removal of 2 bases from V and 0 bases from J, the junction contained 4 bases not matched to a gene. This CDR3 comprises 16 residues. Germline V gene lookup returns CDR1 SGHRS and CDR2 YFSETQ.

The J gene is TRBJ1-1, the V gene TRBV9, with 7 bases aligning to TRBD1. Per the germline V gene, CDR1 is SGDLS and CDR2 is YYNGEE. Trimming took 3 bases from V and 3 from J; bases not matched to a gene: 8. The CDR3 is 15 residues long. CDR3 residues: CASSARQGKDTEAFF. The CDR3 nucleotides are TGTGCCAGCAGCGCTCGACAGGGCAAGGACACTGAAGCTTTCTTT.

The rearrangement uses TRBV14 and TRBJ1-2; perhaps TRBD1 as D (6 bases). CDR3 length: 15 residues. V shed 0 bases and J shed 3 bases, with 11 bases lying between them. Per germline, CDR1 SGHDN and CDR2 FVKESK. CDR3 protein: CASSQDPAGDYGYTF. The CDR3 DNA reads as TGTGCCAGCAGCCAAGATCCGGCAGGGGACTATGGCTACACCTTC.

V gene TRBV15 combines with J gene TRBJ2-1, with 10 bases aligning to TRBD2. Germline-derived CDR1 and CDR2 are LNHNV and YYDKDF (reference sequence). The CDR3 covers 18 residues. The junction had 13 bases not matched to a gene; V was cut back by 1 base and J by 7 bases. The CDR3 sequence: CATSRVAGGPRTGNEQFF. CDR3 DNA: TGTGCCACCAGCAGAGTAGCGGGAGGTCCCCGTACGGGAAATGAGCAGTTCTTC.

The CDR3 protein is CASSQVLAKNIQYF. CDR3 bases: TGCGCCAGCAGCCAAGTCCTAGCCAAAAACATTCAGTACTTC. The V and J genes are TRBV4-1 and TRBJ2-4; D is undetermined. Between the trimmed V and J ends, which lost 1 base and 0 bases, there was a span of 4 bases. Germline-derived CDR1 and CDR2 are MGHRA and YSYEKL. The CDR3 totals 14 residues.

The rearrangement links TRBV5-6 to TRBJ2-6, with 9 bases aligning to TRBD1. Germline V lookup: CDR1 SGHDT, CDR2 YYEEEE. The ends lost 0 bases at V and 2 bases at J; junction bases unmatched: 6. The CDR3 length is 18 residues. This CDR3 is CASSLGDRVSAGANVLTF. CDR3 in DNA: TGTGCCAGCAGCTTGGGGGACAGGGTTTCAGCTGGGGCCAACGTCCTGACTTTC.

This clone was detected only a few times. This chain joins TRBV28 and TRBJ1-4; 9 bases match TRBD1. The J segment lost 16 bases and the V segment lost 8 bases, leaving 5 bases of the junction unmatched. Germline V gene data show CDR1 as MDHEN and CDR2 as SYDVKM. The CDR3 consists of 10 residues. The CDR3 DNA is TGTGCCAGCCATGGGACAGGGCCGTTTTTT. This encodes CASHGTGPFF.